One and the same sample provided the 13 T cell receptor beta chains below, sequenced in a study of blood T cell repertoires in COVID-19. Clones were sequenced by immunoSEQ multiplex PCR, and TCRdb holds only the in-frame ones, with some missing. This table holds approximately 80,000 clones, approximately 85% found once. The sample consisted of peripheral blood. These receptors were collected from a human donor in a cohort sampled during active COVID-19.

This chain links TRBV5-1 with TRBJ2-7; TRBD1 might be the D (6 bases). CDR1 SGHRS and CDR2 YFSETQ come from the germline V gene. This CDR3 comprises 14 residues. The ends were cut back, 2 bases at V and 2 bases at J, with 11 bases in the middle. The CDR3 sequence: CASSLTGPPYEQYF. The CDR3, as DNA: TGCGCCAGCAGCTTAACAGGGCCCCCCTACGAGCAGTACTTC.

J is TRBJ1-1 and V is TRBV10-3, with a tentative D call TRBD1 (6 bases). Per germline, CDR1 ENHRY and CDR2 SYGVKD. The CDR3 runs 15 residues. Trimming shortened V by 4 bases and J by 4 bases, and 16 bases separated the two germline ends. CDR3 coding DNA: TGTGCCATCAGTGGTGGCAGGGGAGTGGGCACTGAAGCTTTCTTT. Encoded protein: CAISGGRGVGTEAFF.

The count of this clone is one. The germline gene is not matched at one end of the junction; a read error may be the cause. The chain recombines TRBV18 with TRBJ1-6; no firm D call. Germline V gene sequence: CDR1 KGHSH, CDR2 LQKENI. The length of the CDR3 is 13 residues. The DNA for the CDR3 is TGTGCCAGCTCACCACCGCGGGGTTCAGCCCTCCACTTT. Encoded protein: CASSPPRGSALHF.

Only one count was recorded for this clone. The chain recombines TRBV11-2 with TRBJ1-1; D is perhaps TRBD1 (5 bases). V lost 2 bases and J 4 bases, leaving 11 bases between the germline ends. Germline CDR1 is SGHAT and CDR2 is FQNNGV. The length of the CDR3 is 14 residues. The CDR3 reads CASSLRGFGTEAFF. In nucleotides, the CDR3 is TGTGCCAGCAGCTTAAGGGGCTTCGGCACTGAAGCTTTCTTT.

This sequence joins TRBV2 and TRBJ1-2; no definite D call. With 6 bases removed from V and 8 bases from J, the gap between germline ends came to 10 bases. The germline V gene has CDR1 SNHLY and CDR2 FYNNEI. The CDR3 loop spans 11 amino acids. The CDR3 loop reads CASSPTGGYTF. The CDR3 DNA reads as TGTGCCAGCAGCCCTACGGGGGGCTACACCTTC.

With respect to this clone: Relative to the germline gene, one junction end is altered; a read error may explain this. The chain joins TRBV18 to TRBJ2-7; D possibly corresponds to TRBD1 (5 bases). The CDR3 spans 14 residues. Germline assignment: CDR1 KGHSH and CDR2 LQKENI. The CDR3 DNA follows: TGTGCCAGTTCACCCGCAGGGTATACCTACGAGCAGTACTTC. This gives the protein CASSPAGYTYEQYF.

This rearrangement joins TRBV3-1 (or the pseudogene TRBV3-2) to TRBJ2-2; maybe TRBD1 (5 bases). The CDR3 is 16 residues long. Per germline, CDR1 LGHDT and CDR2 YNNKEL (reference sequence). V was clipped by 0 bases and J by 5 bases, with 13 bases between them. CDR3 amino acids: CASSQEGVAETGELFF. CDR3 sequence (DNA): TGTGCCAGCAGCCAAGAAGGGGTGGCGGAGACCGGGGAGCTGTTTTTT.

The J gene is TRBJ2-1, the V gene TRBV27, with a possible D match to TRBD2 (7 bases). Germline V gives CDR1 MNHEY, CDR2 SMNVEV (reference sequence). V was clipped by 2 bases and J by 6 bases, with 8 bases between them. There are 13 residues in the CDR3. The CDR3 spells CASSLAGANEQFF. Here the CDR3 DNA reads TGTGCCAGCAGTTTAGCGGGGGCCAATGAGCAGTTCTTC.

This chain joins TRBV24-1 and TRBJ2-1, with TRBD1 matching over 9 bases. Germline CDR1 is KGHDR and CDR2 is SFDVKD. The trim removed 5 bases at V and 13 bases at J, leaving 8 bases unmatched. The CDR3 has 13 residues. CDR3 coding DNA: TGTGCCACCAGTGTTTGGGGGACAGGGCACCAGTTCTTC. It codes for CATSVWGTGHQFF.

This chain uses TRBV5-6 with TRBJ2-5, with TRBD1 matching 7 bases. Per germline, CDR1 SGHDT and CDR2 YYEEEE. Germline trimming cut 4 bases from V and 5 bases from J; bases unmatched to any gene: 8. The CDR3 loop spans 14 amino acids. CDR3 residues: CASSLRQGRETQYF. The CDR3 nucleotides are TGTGCCAGCAGCCTTCGACAGGGACGGGAGACCCAGTACTTC.

The V and J genes are TRBV27 and TRBJ2-7, with TRBD1 as a possible D gene (7 bases). The CDR3 sequence is 13 residues long. The V end was cut by 6 bases, the J end by 5 bases, with 14 bases between. CDR1 and CDR2 from the germline V gene are MNHEY and SMNVEV (reference sequence). The CDR3, as DNA: TGTGCCAGCAGGATAAGGAGGGGGCACGAGCAGTACTTC. This sequence encodes CASRIRRGHEQYF.

This chain uses TRBV5-1 with TRBJ1-6, with D possibly matching TRBD1 (6 bases). The V and J ends lost 0 bases and 9 bases respectively, with 13 bases between them. The germline gives CDR1 SGHRS, CDR2 YFSETQ. This CDR3 has 15 residues. This chain's CDR3 is CASSLGTGPGSPLHF. Here the CDR3 DNA reads TGCGCCAGCAGCTTGGGTACAGGGCCAGGTTCACCCCTCCACTTT.

The chain carries TRBV29-1 and TRBJ1-3; 7 bases match TRBD1. The germline V gene has CDR1 SQVTM and CDR2 ANQGSEA. Unmatched junction bases numbered 5, after V lost 5 bases and J lost 4 bases. The CDR3 is made up of 13 amino acids. DNA for the CDR3: TGCAGCGTTTTGACAGGGTACGGAAACACCATATATTTT. This gives the protein CSVLTGYGNTIYF.